A single sample gave rise to the 27 T cell receptor beta chains below, sequenced in a study of CD8 T cells in Susac syndrome. An input of roughly 0.45 to 1 ug of RNA was subjected to reverse transcription using random hexamers. A single record per CDR3 protein comes from TCRdb applying MiXCR to the immunoSEQ multiplex PCR reads. The sample has hundreds of thousands of distinct CDR3 sequences, approximately 89% seen once. Material: CD8+ T cells from PBMCs. These receptors were collected from a human donor with multiple sclerosis.

The rearrangement uses TRBV24-1 and TRBJ2-1; 10 bases agree with TRBD2. The CDR3 contains 19 residues. J gave up 11 bases and V 1 base, and 19 bases lay outside the gene matches. Looked up from germline, CDR1 is KGHDR and CDR2 is SFDVKD. CDR3 in DNA: TGTGCCACCAGTGATTTAGGGGTTAGCGGGGGGCCCTCTACCTACAAGCAGTTCTTC. This sequence encodes CATSDLGVSGGPSTYKQFF.

The chain recombines TRBV19 with TRBJ2-1, with D maybe TRBD2 (6 bases). Germline V CDR1 and CDR2: LNHDA, SQIVND (reference sequence). There are 15 residues in the CDR3. The germline V and J ends were trimmed by 3 bases and 4 bases, with 13 bases remaining between them. CDR3 bases: TGTGCCAGTAGTATTTACGGGAGCGCTTACAATGAGCAGTTCTTC. Translation gives CASSIYGSAYNEQFF.

The V gene is TRBV6-5, the J gene TRBJ2-7, with 14 nucleotides matching TRBD2. Germline V gives CDR1 MNHEY, CDR2 SVGAGI. The trim removed 4 bases at V and 2 bases at J, leaving 4 bases unmatched. The CDR3 extends over 16 amino acids. CDR3 in amino acids: CASSFGTSGSPYEQYF. The CDR3, as DNA: TGTGCCAGCAGTTTCGGGACTAGCGGGAGCCCCTACGAGCAGTACTTC.

The V and J genes are TRBV3-1 and TRBJ2-5; a possible D gene is TRBD2 (5 bases). Trimming took off 4 bases at V and 5 bases at J, with 23 bases between the two ends. This CDR3 has 17 amino acids. Germline CDR1 is LGHDT and CDR2 is YNNKEL (reference sequence). In DNA, the CDR3 is TGTGCCAGCAGCCTAACGACCACGAGGACTGACGGTGAGACCCAGTACTTC. Its protein is CASSLTTTRTDGETQYF.

This clonotype was observed a handful of times. V usage is TRBV7-2 and J usage is TRBJ2-3; D ambiguous. V was shortened by 0 bases and J by 1 base, with 5 bases between the two germline ends. CDR1 SGHTA and CDR2 FQGNSA come from the germline V gene. The CDR3 totals 14 residues. DNA for the CDR3: TGTGCCAGCAGCTTAGCGATCGGCACAGATACGCAGTATTTT. Its protein product is CASSLAIGTDTQYF.

The chain employs TRBV5-4 and TRBJ2-7; no clear D gene. The CDR3 loop spans 14 amino acids. Trimming removed 4 bases from V and 0 bases from J, with 11 bases in between. Germline CDR1 is SGHNT and CDR2 is YYREEE (reference sequence). CDR3 sequence (DNA): TGTGCCAGCAGCGGCTCAGAAAGCTCCTACGAGCAGTACTTC. Its protein is CASSGSESSYEQYF. The complete variable domain, with remaining parts taken from reference TRBV5-4 and TRBJ2-7, reads ETGVTQSPTHLIKTRGQQVTLRCSSQSGHNTVSWYQQALGQGPQFIFQYYREEENGRGNFPPRFSGLQFPNYSSELNVNALELDDSALYLCASSGSESSYEQYFGPGTRLTVT.

The chain has TRBV9 and TRBJ2-1, with D possibly being TRBD2 (6 bases). This CDR3 has 13 amino acids. Deletions cut 3 bases from V and 12 bases from J, with 16 bases between. CDR1 is SGDLS, CDR2 YYNGEE, per germline. CDR3 bases: TGTGCCAGCAGCGGCCGGCCTAGCGATGGGCAGTTCTTC. It specifies CASSGRPSDGQFF.

The chain couples TRBV27 to TRBJ2-7; 11 bases fit TRBD2. CDR1 is MNHEY, CDR2 SMNVEV, per germline (reference sequence). The ends lost 2 bases at V and 3 bases at J; junction bases unmatched: 6. This CDR3 comprises 16 residues. CDR3 region: CASSLTSGSIRYEQYF. CDR3 nucleotide sequence: TGTGCCAGCAGTTTAACTAGCGGGAGTATTCGCTACGAGCAGTACTTC.

The V and J genes are TRBV7-8 and TRBJ2-7; D remains unclear. Trimming took off 5 bases at V and 2 bases at J, with 13 bases between the two ends. Per the germline V gene, CDR1 is SGHVS and CDR2 is FQNEAQ. The CDR3 extends over 14 amino acids. CDR3 bases: TGTGCCAGCAGCCCTCCGGTGGCCACCTACGAGCAGTACTTC. Encoded protein: CASSPPVATYEQYF.

This clonotype is a singleton in its sample. This chain links TRBV28 with TRBJ2-5, with 11 bases identical to TRBD2. V was clipped by 4 bases and J by 0 bases; unmatched bases: 7. In germline, CDR1 is MDHEN, CDR2 SYDVKM. This CDR3 is built from 17 residues. CDR3 region: CASSYPLAGGYQETQYF. CDR3 bases: TGTGCCAGCAGTTATCCCCTAGCGGGGGGCTACCAAGAGACCCAGTACTTC.

This sequence joins TRBV5-1 and TRBJ2-7; 8 nucleotides line up with TRBD1. The germline gives CDR1 SGHRS, CDR2 YFSETQ. This CDR3 contains 14 residues. Unmatched junction bases numbered 5, after V lost 1 base and J lost 5 bases. Here the CDR3 DNA reads TGCGCCAGCAGCTTGCGGACAGGGAACCACGAGCAGTACTTC. This encodes CASSLRTGNHEQYF.

J is TRBJ2-7 and V is TRBV30; TRBD1 matches 8 bases. V was pared by 2 bases and J by 1 base, with 4 bases of the junction left unmatched. There are 14 residues in the CDR3. CDR1 is GTSNPN, CDR2 SVGIG, per germline (reference sequence). CDR3 nucleotides: TGTGCCTGGAGTAGACAGGGGCTTTCCTACGAGCAGTACTTC. Its translation: CAWSRQGLSYEQYF. Filled out from reference TRBV30 and TRBJ2-7, the complete variable domain reads SQTIHQWPATLVQPVGSPLSLECTVEGTSNPNLYWYRQAAGRGLQLLFYSVGIGQISSEVPQNLSASRPQDRQFILSSKKLLLSDSGFYLCAWSRQGLSYEQYFGPGTRLTVT.

V gene TRBV24-1 combines with J gene TRBJ2-1, with 7 bases that match TRBD2. Germline V gives CDR1 KGHDR, CDR2 SFDVKD. Trimming at V came to 4 bases and at J to 0 bases, leaving 8 bases not matched to a gene. The CDR3 covers 17 residues. The CDR3 is CATSDASAGLSYNEQFF. CDR3 coding DNA: TGTGCCACCAGTGACGCCTCAGCGGGACTCTCCTACAATGAGCAGTTCTTC.

This clonotype was counted once. CDR3 in amino acids: CASSESGRVGGYTF. The CDR3 DNA sequence: TGTGCCAGCAGTGAATCGGGCAGGGTTGGCGGCTACACCTTC. The V call is TRBV25-1, the J call TRBJ1-2; possible D gene TRBD1, 5 bases. Germline V gene lookup returns CDR1 MGHDK and CDR2 SYGVNS. This CDR3 spans 14 amino acids. With 1 base removed from V and 8 bases from J, the gap between germline ends came to 14 bases.

The chain joins TRBV5-6 to TRBJ1-2, with a weak D call TRBD1 (6 bases). Trimming removed 6 bases at V and 4 bases at J, with 19 bases between. Germline V gene data show CDR1 as SGHDT and CDR2 as YYEEEE. This CDR3 is built from 15 residues. In nucleotides, the CDR3 is TGTGCCAGCACCCCCGACAGGTTTGGTTCCTATGGCTACACCTTC. Encoded protein: CASTPDRFGSYGYTF.

The J gene is TRBJ2-7, the V gene TRBV28; no clear D. There are 14 residues in the CDR3. Trimming cost V 2 bases and J 0 bases, with 8 bases left between them. The germline V gene has CDR1 MDHEN and CDR2 SYDVKM. The CDR3 DNA reads as TGTGCCAGCAGTTTACCGAGGAGCTCCTACGAGCAGTACTTC. Protein product: CASSLPRSSYEQYF.

The chain has TRBV9 and TRBJ2-7, with D tentatively TRBD1 or TRBD2 (5 bases each). The germline V gene encodes CDR1 SGDLS and CDR2 YYNGEE. The length of the CDR3 is 14 residues. V was trimmed by 4 bases and J by 2 bases, leaving 13 bases between them. As DNA, the CDR3 is TGTGCCAGCAGCCCACCCTCGGGACCCTACGAGCAGTACTTC. Amino acid sequence: CASSPPSGPYEQYF.

The chain joins TRBV11-2 to TRBJ1-2; 7 positions match TRBD1. The V gene end was trimmed by 1 base and the J gene end by 4 bases; junction bases not matched to a gene: 3. Germline V gene data show CDR1 as SGHAT and CDR2 as FQNNGV. This CDR3 comprises 14 residues. The CDR3: CASSLGSGGYGYTF. CDR3 DNA: TGTGCCAGCAGCTTAGGGTCAGGGGGCTATGGCTACACCTTC.

The V call is TRBV29-1, the J call TRBJ2-2; no clear D. Trimming shortened V by 1 base and J by 0 bases, and 9 bases separated the two germline ends. The CDR3 runs 15 residues. Germline V gives CDR1 SQVTM, CDR2 ANQGSEA. In DNA form, the CDR3 reads TGCAGCGTTGAAGGGGGTCACACGAACACCGGGGAGCTGTTTTTT. Encoded protein: CSVEGGHTNTGELFF.

The rearrangement joins TRBV19 to TRBJ2-1; D not resolved. With 1 base removed from V and 0 bases from J, the gap between germline ends came to 7 bases. CDR1 is LNHDA and CDR2 is SQIVND in the germline V gene (reference sequence). The CDR3 loop spans 15 amino acids. The CDR3 here is CASSIAQSSYNEQFF. In DNA, the CDR3 is TGTGCCAGTAGTATAGCGCAGAGCTCCTACAATGAGCAGTTCTTC.

V usage is TRBV20-1 and J usage is TRBJ2-1; 7 nucleotides align to TRBD1. Trimming removed 2 bases from V and 6 bases from J; junction bases left unmatched: 10. This CDR3 has 15 amino acids. The germline V gene encodes CDR1 DFQATT and CDR2 SNEGSKA (reference sequence). CDR3 sequence: CSARTDREIINEQFF. CDR3 bases: TGCAGTGCTAGAACAGACAGGGAAATAATCAATGAGCAGTTCTTC.

The rearrangement joins TRBV2 to TRBJ2-3; TRBD2 aligns across 10 bases. Germline V gene lookup returns CDR1 SNHLY and CDR2 FYNNEI. There are 17 residues in the CDR3. V shed 4 bases, J shed 0 bases, and the junction held 7 bases outside the gene matches. CDR3 protein: CASSGSTSGESTDTQYF. The CDR3 DNA is TGTGCCAGCAGTGGATCCACTAGCGGGGAAAGCACAGATACGCAGTATTTT.

CDR3: CSASESESRSSSGNTIYF. CDR3 DNA sequence: TGCAGTGCTAGTGAATCTGAATCCAGGTCGAGCTCTGGAAACACCATATATTTT. The chain links TRBV20-1 to TRBJ1-3; no clear D gene. V was pared by 3 bases and J by 0 bases, with 21 bases between. The germline CDR1 and CDR2 sequences are DFQATT and SNEGSKA (reference sequence). The CDR3 sequence is 18 residues long.

V is TRBV12-3 or TRBV12-4 and J is TRBJ1-1, with a tentative D call TRBD1 (5 bases). CDR3 length: 14 amino acids. Trimming left V 1 base short and J 3 bases short, with 9 bases between. In nucleotides, the CDR3 is TGTGCCAGCAGTTTAGGGGGGATCTACACTGAAGCTTTCTTT. Translating gives CASSLGGIYTEAFF.

The chain couples TRBV19 to TRBJ1-5, with D maybe TRBD1 (6 bases). The V and J ends lost 5 bases and 3 bases respectively, with 11 bases between them. The V gene's germline CDR1 is LNHDA and CDR2 SQIVND (reference sequence). There are 14 residues in the CDR3. The CDR3 DNA follows: TGTGCCAGTAGTTTCGGACAGAACAATCAGCCCCAGCATTTT. Translating it yields CASSFGQNNQPQHF.

The chain employs TRBV6-2 or TRBV6-3 and TRBJ1-2; TRBD1 might be the D (6 bases). Trimming cost V 6 bases and J 2 bases, with 13 bases left between them. Germline CDR1 and CDR2: MNHEY and SVGEGT. This CDR3 contains 14 residues. Here the CDR3 DNA reads TGTGCCAGCAGCCTTCCACAGGGAAACTATGGCTACACCTTC. The encoded protein is CASSLPQGNYGYTF.

This clonotype was detected only once. One end of the junction fails to match germline, which may point to a read error. The chain recombines TRBV10-3 with TRBJ2-1; D possibly corresponds to TRBD1 (6 bases). In germline, CDR1 is ENHRY, CDR2 SYGVKD. The length of the CDR3 is 14 residues. DNA for the CDR3: TGTGCCGTCAGACAACGGACAGCCCAGGATGAGCAGTTCTTC. It translates to CAVRQRTAQDEQFF.